The 12 T cell receptor beta chains below come from one sample, sequenced in a study of Graves' ophthalmopathy and Graves' hyperthyroidism (dated by TCRdb to between 2017 and 2018). TCRdb lists the instrument as Illumina HiSeq 2000. For repertoire sequencing, TCR beta CDR3 regions were amplified from RNA transcripts. HTBI primers and the Qiagen OneStep RT-PCR kit were used in a first-round RT-PCR, which was followed by a second-round multiplex PCR, size selection and purification. TCRdb trimmed public reads at Q25 via fastp, called clones via MiXCR and kept in-frame beta chains. Each entry is one CDR3 protein sequence, shown with its most common DNA and genes. The sample records 45,000 to 60,000 distinct CDR3 sequences, about half of which are singletons. Of the sample, over 3.5% is held by the ten largest clones. The specimen sequenced was peripheral blood. The receptors were sampled from an adult woman with Graves' ophthalmopathy.

This clonotype was seen many times. The J gene is TRBJ2-1, the V gene TRBV2; 13 nucleotides line up with TRBD2. CDR3 length: 15 residues. CDR1 is SNHLY, CDR2 FYNNEI, per germline. V shed 5 bases and J 5 bases; nucleotides not matched to a gene: 3. The CDR3 DNA follows: TGTGCCAGCAGTTACGGACTAGCGGGAGACAATGAGCAGTTCTTC. Protein: CASSYGLAGDNEQFF.

This clonotype was found many times. The chain couples TRBV6-2 or TRBV6-3 to TRBJ2-1, with D unclear. Per germline, CDR1 MNHEY and CDR2 SVGEGT. V shed 2 bases and J shed 6 bases, with 5 bases lying between them. The CDR3 runs 12 residues. CDR3 sequence (DNA): TGTGCCAGCAGTTACGTCCGCAATGAGCAGTTCTTC. This encodes CASSYVRNEQFF.

In its sample, this clonotype was seen a few times. Lacking the conserved final phenylalanine or tryptophan, this CDR3 likely reflects a read error. CDR3 sequence: CSARLTSGRGYGQYL. In nucleotides, the CDR3 is TGCAGTGCTAGATTAACTAGCGGGAGAGGCTACGGGCAGTACCTC. The chain uses TRBV20-1 and TRBJ2-7; 11 nucleotides match TRBD2. The CDR3 runs 15 residues. The V gene's germline CDR1 is DFQATT and CDR2 SNEGSKA (reference sequence).

This clonotype has a count of ten or more. J is TRBJ2-5 and V is TRBV6-1; TRBD1 aligns across 12 bases. From germline, CDR1 is MNHNS and CDR2 SASEGT. Trimming cost V 10 bases and J 5 bases; bases outside gene matches: 11. The length of the CDR3 is 15 residues. This CDR3 is CATERGTGGWETQYF. The CDR3 DNA reads as TGTGCCACCGAGAGGGGGACAGGGGGCTGGGAGACCCAGTACTTC.

J is TRBJ2-1 and V is TRBV7-9; 8 bases are shared with TRBD1. CDR1 and CDR2 from the germline V gene are SEHNR and FQNEAQ (reference sequence). Losses at the gene ends were 5 bases for V and 8 bases for J; bases not matched to a gene: 14. CDR3 length: 16 amino acids. CDR3: CASSPLLPGGWDEQFF. Written as DNA, the CDR3 is TGTGCCAGCAGCCCCCTCCTGCCAGGGGGCTGGGATGAGCAGTTCTTC.

A remark on this clonotype: The CDR3 does not end in the conserved phenylalanine or tryptophan, so this is likely a read error. The chain recombines TRBV24-1 with TRBJ2-2, with 8 bases lining up with TRBD2. The CDR3 is made up of 18 amino acids. Germline values: CDR1 KGHDR, CDR2 SFDVKD. As DNA, the CDR3 is TGTGCCTCCAGTGATCCCAGTACGGGAGGGGCGGACACCGGGGAGCTGTTTTCT. It codes for CASSDPSTGGADTGELFS.

This rearrangement joins TRBV7-9 to TRBJ2-1, with 10 bases that match TRBD2. CDR3 length: 15 residues. Trimming at V came to 5 bases and at J to 7 bases, leaving 8 bases not matched to a gene. CDR1 SEHNR and CDR2 FQNEAQ come from the germline V gene (reference sequence). As DNA, the CDR3 is TGTGCCAGCAGCCTGAGCGGGGGGGCTGGTAATGAGCAGTTCTTC. It is translated as CASSLSGGAGNEQFF.

This clonotype has just a few counts. This clone may be a read error of a much larger clone one base away. The chain has TRBV6-1 and TRBJ2-7, with D hard to call. The CDR3 runs 14 residues. The germline CDR1 and CDR2 sequences are MNHNS and SASEGT. V dropped 5 bases and J dropped 0 bases, with 11 bases sitting between them. Here the CDR3 DNA reads TGTGCCAGCAGTCTCCGGGCCTCCTCCTACGAGCAGTACTTC. Residues: CASSLRASSYEQYF.

The rearrangement joins TRBV2 to TRBJ2-3; perhaps TRBD2 as D (5 bases). Germline-derived CDR1 and CDR2 are SNHLY and FYNNEI. The V end lost 5 bases, the J end lost 4 bases, and 13 bases lay between the germline ends. The CDR3 extends over 14 amino acids. CDR3 sequence: CASSSGSGADTQYF. The CDR3 coding sequence is TGTGCCAGCAGTTCCGGTTCCGGGGCAGATACGCAGTATTTT.

The chain combines TRBV6-2 or TRBV6-3 with TRBJ2-7; D might be TRBD1 (6 bases). The germline V gene has CDR1 MNHEY and CDR2 SVGEGT. V lost 2 bases and J lost 11, with 16 bases in between. The CDR3 is 13 amino acids. The CDR3 DNA reads as TGTGCCAGCAGTTACCAGTCTAACAGGGTGGAGTACGTC. This encodes CASSYQSNRVEYV.

Comment on this clonotype: At one of its ends the junction is not consistent with the germline gene, which may arise from a read error. The rearrangement uses TRBV4-2 and TRBJ2-7; 10 nucleotides agree with TRBD1. The germline CDR1 and CDR2 sequences are LGHNA and YNFKEQ. This CDR3 is 18 amino acids long. The CDR3 nucleotides read TGTGCCAGCAGCCGAACGGTCACTCCGGGACAGGGGTCCTACGGGCAGTACTTC. This codes for CASSRTVTPGQGSYGQYF.

The chain combines TRBV29-1 with TRBJ2-5, with 8 bases that match TRBD1. V shed 3 bases, J shed 4 bases, and the junction held 4 bases outside the gene matches. This CDR3 has 13 amino acids. Looked up from germline, CDR1 is SQVTM and CDR2 is ANQGSEA. The CDR3 DNA reads TGCAGCGTTGACAGGGGGCCGGGAGAGACCCAGTACTTC. Protein sequence: CSVDRGPGETQYF.